One sample yielded the 20 T cell receptor beta chains listed below, sequenced in a study of regulatory T cells in long-lasting Graves disease. Time point in this sample: persistent/refractory GD, antithyroid drugs over 5 years with positive TRAb. The TCR library was made from RNA that had been extracted from PBMCs in TRIzol. Construction of TCR beta libraries relied on iRepertoire HTBI primers and on Arm-PCR targeting CDR3 regions. TCRdb reanalysed the multiplex PCR reads using MiXCR and keeps one entry per CDR3 protein. The table includes 400,000 or so distinct CDR3 sequences, roughly a quarter detected once. Sample: peripheral blood mononuclear cells (PBMCs), taken when the disease was refractory, from a patient treated with antithyroid drugs. The origin of the receptors is a female donor with Graves disease.

This clonotype was detected ten times or more. The chain couples TRBV20-1 to TRBJ2-5; a possible D gene is TRBD2 (6 bases). Germline V gene data show CDR1 as DFQATT and CDR2 as SNEGSKA (reference sequence). The length of the CDR3 is 13 residues. The CDR3 reads CSAQLGGQETQYF. In DNA, the CDR3 is TGCAGCGCCCAGCTGGGGGGCCAAGAGACCCAGTACTTC.

This clonotype was recorded a few times. CDR3 DNA: TGTGCCAGCAGCCGGGGGAGGGCTGAAGCTTTCTTT. Its translation: CASSRGRAEAFF. The chain has TRBV3-1 and TRBJ1-1, with D possibly matching TRBD1 (5 bases). Germline values: CDR1 LGHDT, CDR2 YNNKEL (reference sequence). There are 12 residues in the CDR3. V lost 4 bases and J lost 6, with 9 bases in between.

This sequence joins TRBV14 and TRBJ2-2; D is uncertain. This CDR3 has 15 residues. V lost 1 base and J 6 bases, leaving 12 bases between the germline ends. From germline, CDR1 is SGHDN and CDR2 FVKESK. The CDR3 region is CASSQVATFPGELFF. The CDR3 DNA reads as TGTGCCAGCAGCCAAGTGGCGACCTTTCCCGGGGAGCTGTTTTTT.

CDR3 amino acids: CASSQELRTDTQYF. CDR3 DNA: TGTGCCAGCAGCCAAGAGTTAAGAACAGATACGCAGTATTTT. The chain is built from TRBV3-1 and TRBJ2-3; D is uncertain. Germline CDR1 and CDR2: LGHDT and YNNKEL (reference sequence). The CDR3 extends over 14 amino acids. V dropped 0 bases and J dropped 3 bases, with 7 bases sitting between them.

The gene calls are TRBV25-1 and TRBJ1-1, with D unresolved. CDR1 is MGHDK, CDR2 SYGVNS, per germline. This CDR3 spans 12 amino acids. The V gene lost 7 bases and the J gene lost 1 base, with 7 bases spanning the gap. The CDR3 spells CASMTRNTEAFF. Written as DNA, the CDR3 is TGTGCCAGCATGACACGGAACACTGAAGCTTTCTTT.

The V call is TRBV4-3, the J call TRBJ2-2; D ambiguous. In germline, CDR1 is LGHNA, CDR2 YSLEER. V was trimmed by 2 bases and J by 5 bases, leaving 12 bases between them. This CDR3 region has 15 residues. The CDR3 nucleotides are TGCGCCAGCAGCCAAAAACCCGACGGAACCGGGGAGCTGTTTTTT. Translation: CASSQKPDGTGELFF.

The chain combines TRBV4-1 with TRBJ2-7, with D hard to call. Germline CDR1 MGHRA, CDR2 YSYEKL. This CDR3 contains 13 residues. V was clipped by 8 bases and J by 5 bases, with 16 bases between them. Here the CDR3 DNA reads TGCGCCAGCGGCCCCTCCGACTGGAACGAGCAGTACTTC. It yields the protein CASGPSDWNEQYF.

This clonotype appeared a few times. The genes are TRBV7-9 and TRBJ1-5; D remains unclear. The CDR3 length is 12 residues. The V gene lost 5 bases and the J gene lost 5 bases, with 7 bases spanning the gap. Germline values: CDR1 SEHNR, CDR2 FQNEAQ (reference sequence). CDR3 sequence: CASSPLDQPQHF. The CDR3 bases are TGTGCCAGCAGCCCCTTGGATCAGCCCCAGCATTTT.

The rearrangement joins TRBV7-2 to TRBJ2-3; a possible D gene is TRBD2 (5 bases). CDR1 is SGHTA, CDR2 FQGNSA, per germline. Trimming pared 1 base from V and 0 bases from J, leaving 11 bases between. The CDR3 is 16 amino acids. The CDR3 region has the DNA TGTGCCAGCAGCTTAGAAGGCGGGTATAGCACAGATACGCAGTATTTT. Translating it yields CASSLEGGYSTDTQYF. Based on the CDR3 plus reference TRBV7-2 and TRBJ2-3, the full variable domain is GAGVSQSPSNKVTEKGKDVELRCDPISGHTALYWYRQSLGQGLEFLIYFQGNSAPDKSGLPSDRFSAERTGGSVSTLTIQRTQQEDSAVYLCASSLEGGYSTDTQYFGPGTRLTVL.

In its sample, this clonotype was seen many times. The chain is built from TRBV7-2 and TRBJ2-5; the match to TRBD2 covers 7 bases. The J segment lost 5 bases and the V segment lost 2 bases, leaving 5 bases of the junction unmatched. CDR3 size: 14 residues. Germline-derived CDR1 and CDR2 are SGHTA and FQGNSA. CDR3 sequence reads: CASSLSAGDETQYF. The DNA of the CDR3 is TGTGCCAGCAGCTTATCGGCGGGAGACGAGACCCAGTACTTC.

V is TRBV10-3 and J is TRBJ2-1, with 9 bases lining up with TRBD2. The J segment lost 8 bases and the V segment lost 2 bases, leaving 10 bases of the junction unmatched. This CDR3 spans 16 amino acids. CDR1 and CDR2 from the germline V gene are ENHRY and SYGVKD. CDR3 loop: CAISEVAGEGVDEQFF. DNA for the CDR3: TGTGCCATCAGTGAGGTAGCGGGAGAGGGGGTCGATGAGCAGTTCTTC.

The sample holds many counts of this clonotype. The V gene is TRBV6-5, the J gene TRBJ2-7, with a weak D call TRBD1 (6 bases). The germline gives CDR1 MNHEY, CDR2 SVGAGI. This CDR3 contains 15 residues. The V end lost 4 bases, the J end lost 6 bases, and 19 bases lay between the germline ends. The CDR3 DNA reads as TGTGCCAGCAGTTCGCCCCGTAGGGGGACGTCCGAGCAGTACTTC. It translates to CASSSPRRGTSEQYF.

The table lists this clonotype with many counts. J is TRBJ1-6 and V is TRBV6-5, with 7 nucleotides matching TRBD1. Germline CDR1 is MNHEY and CDR2 is SVGAGI. The CDR3 loop spans 16 amino acids. V trimming: 2 bases; J trimming: 6 bases; junction bases outside the gene matches: 7. This chain's CDR3 is CASSYGEGAINSPLHF. In DNA form, the CDR3 reads TGTGCCAGCAGTTACGGCGAGGGGGCGATTAATTCACCCCTCCACTTT.

At least ten counts were recorded for this clonotype. The chain combines TRBV3-1 with TRBJ2-7; the D is unclear. The CDR3 loop spans 13 amino acids. The ends were cut back, 1 base at V and 6 bases at J, with 10 bases in the middle. The germline V gene has CDR1 LGHDT and CDR2 YNNKEL (reference sequence). CDR3 sequence: CASSQGLGLEQYF. The CDR3 coding sequence is TGTGCCAGCAGCCAAGGACTGGGCCTCGAGCAGTACTTC.

The chain recombines TRBV30 with TRBJ2-1, with D maybe TRBD2 (6 bases). Trimming removed 2 bases from V and 7 bases from J, with 9 bases in between. This CDR3 region has 12 residues. Germline V gene data show CDR1 as GTSNPN and CDR2 as SVGIG (reference sequence). DNA of the CDR3: TGTGCCTGGAGTTTGAGCGGGAATGAGCAGTTCTTC. It translates to CAWSLSGNEQFF.

This clonotype has a count of ten or more. The chain carries TRBV20-1 and TRBJ2-1; 7 positions agree with TRBD2. This CDR3 region has 13 residues. V lost 6 bases to trimming and J lost 4 bases; unmatched junction nucleotides: 6. Per germline, CDR1 DFQATT and CDR2 SNEGSKA (reference sequence). DNA for the CDR3: TGCAGTGCCCTCAGCGGGAAGTACAATGAGCAGTTCTTC. Translation gives CSALSGKYNEQFF.

This clonotype was seen ten or more times. The rearrangement joins TRBV6-1 to TRBJ2-7; D assignment may be TRBD1 or TRBD2 (5 bases each). This CDR3 is 11 amino acids long. From germline, CDR1 is MNHNS and CDR2 SASEGT. V lost 8 bases to trimming and J lost 4 bases, with 9 bases between them. CDR3: CASREGYEQYF. CDR3 DNA sequence: TGTGCCAGCCGAGAGGGGTACGAGCAGTACTTC.

The chain uses TRBV10-3 and TRBJ2-7; possibly TRBD1 or TRBD2 for D (6 bases each). The CDR3 sequence is 14 residues long. Trimming cost V 7 bases and J 6 bases, with 19 bases left between them. Germline V gene sequence: CDR1 ENHRY, CDR2 SYGVKD. CDR3 sequence reads: CAINTRGGISEQYF. In DNA form, the CDR3 reads TGTGCCATCAATACCCGAGGGGGGATTAGCGAGCAGTACTTC.

V and J are TRBV20-1 and TRBJ2-3; 8 nucleotides align to TRBD2. The V and J ends lost 2 bases and 4 bases, in that order; junction bases with no gene match: 5. Germline loops: CDR1 DFQATT, CDR2 SNEGSKA (reference sequence). The CDR3 runs to 14 residues. DNA of the CDR3: TGCAGTGCTAGAATCAGCGGGAGATCAGATACGCAGTATTTT. Amino acid sequence: CSARISGRSDTQYF.

This clonotype was counted between two and nine times. The chain uses TRBV29-1 and TRBJ1-2; the match to TRBD1 covers 10 bases. CDR3 length: 13 residues. V dropped 6 bases and J dropped 7; count of bases not matched to a gene: 8. CDR1 is SQVTM and CDR2 is ANQGSEA in the germline V gene. Written as DNA, the CDR3 is TGCAGCGTCAGACCGGGACAGGGGTTTGGCTACACCTTC. It encodes CSVRPGQGFGYTF.